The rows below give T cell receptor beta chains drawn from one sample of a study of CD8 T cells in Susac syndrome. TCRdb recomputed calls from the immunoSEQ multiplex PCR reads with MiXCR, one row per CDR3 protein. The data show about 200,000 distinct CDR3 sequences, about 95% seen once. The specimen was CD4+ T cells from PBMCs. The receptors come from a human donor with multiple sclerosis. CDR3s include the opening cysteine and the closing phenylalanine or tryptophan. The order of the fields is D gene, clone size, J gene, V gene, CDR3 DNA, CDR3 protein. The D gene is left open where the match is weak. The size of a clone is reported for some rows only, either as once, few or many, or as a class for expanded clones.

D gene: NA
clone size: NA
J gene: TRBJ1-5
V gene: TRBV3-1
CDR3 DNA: TGTGCCAGCAGCTCACGGGCAGCTAGCAATCAGCCCCAGCATTTT
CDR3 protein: CASSSRAASNQPQHF

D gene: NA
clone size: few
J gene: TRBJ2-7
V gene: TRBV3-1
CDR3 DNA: TGTGCCAGCAGCCTTCGAGGACAGTTCTACGAGCAGTACTTC
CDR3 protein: CASSLRGQFYEQYF

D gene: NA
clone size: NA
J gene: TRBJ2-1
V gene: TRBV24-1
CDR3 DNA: TGTGCCACCAGTGATAACGGGAGAGACAATGAGCAGTTCTTC
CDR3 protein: CATSDNGRDNEQFF

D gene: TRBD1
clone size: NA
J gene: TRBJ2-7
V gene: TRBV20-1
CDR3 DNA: TGCAGTGCTGGGGGGACAGGGGGGAACGAGCAGTACTTC
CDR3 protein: CSAGGTGGNEQYF

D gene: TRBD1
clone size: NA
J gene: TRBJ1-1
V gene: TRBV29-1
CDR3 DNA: TGCAGCGCTGGGGACAGGGGGAACACTGAAGCTTTCTTT
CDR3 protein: CSAGDRGNTEAFF

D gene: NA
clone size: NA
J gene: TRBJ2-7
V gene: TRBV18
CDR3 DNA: TGTGCCAGCTCACCTGGGGCTACTAAGGCCCACGAGCAGTACTTC
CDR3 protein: CASSPGATKAHEQYF

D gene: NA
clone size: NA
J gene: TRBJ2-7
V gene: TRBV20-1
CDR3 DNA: TGCAGTGCTAGGGACTTCGGCCGACAGACCTACGAGCAGTACTTC
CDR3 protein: CSARDFGRQTYEQYF

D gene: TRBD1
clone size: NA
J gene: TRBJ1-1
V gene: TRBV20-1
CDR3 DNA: TGCAGTGCTAGAGATTCGGACAGGGGGACGAGGGCTGAAGCTTTCTTT
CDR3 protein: CSARDSDRGTRAEAFF

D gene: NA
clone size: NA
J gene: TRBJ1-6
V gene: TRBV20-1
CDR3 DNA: TGCAGTGCCATTGGAGGGGTAACTAATTCACCCCTCCACTTT
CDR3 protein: CSAIGGVTNSPLHF

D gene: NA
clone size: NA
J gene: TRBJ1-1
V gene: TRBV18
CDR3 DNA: TGTGCCAGCTCACCACCGGGCAGGGATTGGACTGAAGCTTTCTTT
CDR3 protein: CASSPPGRDWTEAFF

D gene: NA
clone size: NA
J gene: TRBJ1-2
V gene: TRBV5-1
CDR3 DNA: TGCGCCAGCAGCTTGGGAGACGGGGCTAACTATGGCTACACCTTC
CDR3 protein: CASSLGDGANYGYTF

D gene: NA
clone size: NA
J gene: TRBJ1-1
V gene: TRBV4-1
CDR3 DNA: TGCGCCAGCAATAGAGGGGGGAACACTGAAGCTTTCTTT
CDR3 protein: CASNRGGNTEAFF

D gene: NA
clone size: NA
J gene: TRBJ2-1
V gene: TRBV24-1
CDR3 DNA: TGTGCCACCGCCGCTCGGGTCGATGAGCAGTTCTTC
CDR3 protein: CATAARVDEQFF

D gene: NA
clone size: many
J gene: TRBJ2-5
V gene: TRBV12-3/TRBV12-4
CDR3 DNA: TGTGCCAGCAGCTTCCAAGAGACCCAGTACTTC
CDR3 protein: CASSFQETQYF

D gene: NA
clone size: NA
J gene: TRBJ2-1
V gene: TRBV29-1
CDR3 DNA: TGCAGCGTTGAAGTACAAGGAGACCTTAGAAATGAGCAGTTCTTC
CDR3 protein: CSVEVQGDLRNEQFF

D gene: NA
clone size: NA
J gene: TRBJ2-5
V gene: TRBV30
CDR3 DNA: TGTGCCTGGAGGGAAGGGACCGGGACCCAGTACTTC
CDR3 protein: CAWREGTGTQYF

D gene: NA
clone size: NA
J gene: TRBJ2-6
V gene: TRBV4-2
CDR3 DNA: TGTGCCAGCAGCCAAGAGACCTCTGGGGCCAACGTCCTGACTTTC
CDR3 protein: CASSQETSGANVLTF

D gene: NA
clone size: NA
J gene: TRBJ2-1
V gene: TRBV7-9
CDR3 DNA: TGTGCCAGCAGCTTAGTTTCCAGGGGAGGGGATGAGCAGTTCTTC
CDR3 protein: CASSLVSRGGDEQFF